Presented here are 9 T cell receptor beta chains from one specimen sequenced in a study of OX40 agonist ivuxolimab in advanced cancers. Repertoires were generated with immunoSEQ multiplex PCR, while TCRdb's copy carries only in-frame clones and drops some. The sample lists tens of thousands of clones, about 84% occurring once. Here the sequenced sample was CD4+ or CD8+ T cells sorted from blood, taken in a trial of the OX40 agonist ivuxolimab. Receptor source: an adult with an advanced solid tumor such as melanoma, head and neck, liver or kidney cancer.

V usage is TRBV5-1 and J usage is TRBJ2-2; D unclear. The CDR3 totals 14 residues. The V and J ends lost 4 bases and 2 bases respectively, with 9 bases between them. CDR1 is SGHRS and CDR2 is YFSETQ in the germline V gene. The CDR3 is CASSKDGNTGELFF. The CDR3 DNA follows: TGCGCCAGCAGCAAAGACGGTAACACCGGGGAGCTGTTTTTT. Complete variable domain (other parts from reference TRBV5-1 and TRBJ2-2): KAGVTQTPRYLIKTRGQQVTLSCSPISGHRSVSWYQQTPGQGLQFLFEYFSETQRNKGNFPGRFSGRQFSNSRSEMNVSTLELGDSALYLCASSKDGNTGELFFGEGSRLTVL.

The chain recombines TRBV18 with TRBJ2-1; 12 bases match TRBD2. This CDR3 has 17 amino acids. CDR1 KGHSH and CDR2 LQKENI come from the germline V gene. Trimming removed 6 bases from V and 7 bases from J; junction bases left unmatched: 13. In nucleotides, the CDR3 is TGTGCCAGCTCGCCTACTAGCGGGGGGCCGGGGAGGAATGAGCAGTTCTTC. Translation gives CASSPTSGGPGRNEQFF. Complete variable domain (other parts from reference TRBV18 and TRBJ2-1): NAGVMQNPRHLVRRRGQEARLRCSPMKGHSHVYWYRQLPEEGLKFMVYLQKENIIDESGMPKERFSAEFPKEGPSILRIQQVVRGDSAAYFCASSPTSGGPGRNEQFFGPGTRLTVL.

The V call is TRBV4-1, the J call TRBJ2-2; perhaps TRBD2 as D (7 bases). This CDR3 region has 16 residues. Trimming shortened V by 4 bases and J by 2 bases, and 14 bases separated the two germline ends. The germline gives CDR1 MGHRA, CDR2 YSYEKL. CDR3: CASSRGRGANTGELFF. CDR3 nucleotides: TGCGCCAGCAGCCGGGGACGGGGGGCAAACACCGGGGAGCTGTTTTTT.

The chain combines TRBV9 with TRBJ2-7; possible D gene TRBD2, 6 bases. Germline CDR1 SGDLS, CDR2 YYNGEE. The CDR3 contains 15 residues. The ends were cut back, 0 bases at V and 0 bases at J, with 10 bases in the middle. The CDR3 bases are TGTGCCAGCAGCGTAGGTCCTAGCGACTCCTACGAGCAGTACTTC. It is translated as CASSVGPSDSYEQYF.

The chain joins TRBV10-3 to TRBJ1-1; D gene uncertain. V was clipped by 2 bases and J by 4 bases, with 5 bases between them. From germline, CDR1 is ENHRY and CDR2 SYGVKD. The CDR3 totals 12 residues. The CDR3 sequence is CAISEGATEAFF. The CDR3 DNA sequence: TGTGCCATCAGTGAGGGTGCCACTGAAGCTTTCTTT.

J is TRBJ1-6 and V is TRBV7-9; 8 nucleotides align to TRBD1. Germline V gene sequence: CDR1 SEHNR, CDR2 FQNEAQ (reference sequence). The CDR3 spans 14 residues. V lost 11 bases to trimming and J lost 7 bases; unmatched junction nucleotides: 10. Written as DNA, the CDR3 is TGTGCCGGGGAGGCTGGGACAGGAAATTCACCCCTCCACTTT. Translating it yields CAGEAGTGNSPLHF.

The V gene is TRBV18, the J gene TRBJ2-5; D call uncertain. The CDR3 loop spans 12 amino acids. The ends were cut back, 3 bases at V and 5 bases at J, with 7 bases in the middle. The germline V gene encodes CDR1 KGHSH and CDR2 LQKENI. CDR3 residues: CASSPSGETQYF. Written as DNA, the CDR3 is TGTGCCAGCTCACCGAGTGGGGAGACCCAGTACTTC.

This clone was detected once. This sequence joins TRBV19 and TRBJ1-2; D not certain. Germline V gene lookup returns CDR1 LNHDA and CDR2 SQIVND (reference sequence). V was pared by 9 bases and J by 3 bases, with 20 bases between. This CDR3 region has 15 residues. DNA of the CDR3: TGTGCCAGCTATCAACGATGGCCCTTTGACTATGGCTACACCTTC. Protein: CASYQRWPFDYGYTF.

The chain recombines TRBV2 with TRBJ1-6, with 7 bases fitting TRBD1. V was clipped by 6 bases and J by 6 bases; unmatched bases: 8. The CDR3 spans 15 residues. Germline CDR1 SNHLY, CDR2 FYNNEI. CDR3 nucleotide sequence: TGTGCCAGCAGAGCCAGACAGGGAAGTAATTCACCCCTCCACTTT. Amino acid sequence: CASRARQGSNSPLHF.